A single sample gave rise to the 17 T cell receptor beta chains below, sequenced in a study of cytomegalovirus exposure and HLA in healthy donors. A multiplex PCR was run with 60 Vbeta primers and 13 Jbeta primers. TCRdb keeps only in-frame clones here, not all; method: immunoSEQ multiplex PCR. The sample contains more than 95,000 clones, around 80% of which appear only once. Sequenced sample: PBMCs. These receptors all come from a woman aged 18-29 years in good health and CMV-seropositive.

The J gene is TRBJ2-7, the V gene TRBV6-5; 10 positions agree with TRBD1. The CDR3 sequence is 16 residues long. V dropped 4 bases and J dropped 2; count of bases not matched to a gene: 8. In germline, CDR1 is MNHEY, CDR2 SVGAGI. The CDR3 coding sequence is TGTGCCAGCAGTTTAACCCTGGGACAGGGGACCTACGAGCAGTACTTC. Its protein product is CASSLTLGQGTYEQYF.

This sequence joins TRBV6-1 and TRBJ1-6; D call uncertain. Germline CDR1 is MNHNS and CDR2 is SASEGT. The CDR3 is made up of 15 amino acids. Trimming cost V 2 bases and J 10 bases, with 15 bases left between them. The DNA of the CDR3 is TGTGCCAGCAGTGAAAGTAGGGTGCGGGCATCACCCCTCCACTTT. Amino acids: CASSESRVRASPLHF.

The J gene is TRBJ1-3, the V gene TRBV28; TRBD1 is a possible D gene (5 bases). Trimming stripped 4 bases from V and 4 bases from J, with 26 bases between. The germline gives CDR1 MDHEN, CDR2 SYDVKM. The CDR3 totals 19 residues. The CDR3 coding sequence is TGTGCCAGCAGTTCCGTTACAGGCTCCGGAGCCTTTGGCGGAAACACCATATATTTT. It is translated as CASSSVTGSGAFGGNTIYF. The variable domain in full, completed from reference TRBV28 and TRBJ1-3, reads DVKVTQSSRYLVKRTGEKVFLECVQDMDHENMFWYRQDPGLGLRLIYFSYDVKMKEKGDIPEGYSVSREKKERFSLILESASTNQTSMYLCASSSVTGSGAFGGNTIYFGEGSWLTVV.

The chain links TRBV28 to TRBJ2-7; no definite D call. This CDR3 contains 12 residues. CDR1 and CDR2 (germline): MDHEN, SYDVKM. V lost 3 bases, J lost 4 bases, and 7 bases lay in between. CDR3 region: CASSLGRYEQYF. Written as DNA, the CDR3 is TGTGCCAGCAGTTTGGGCAGGTACGAGCAGTACTTC.

In DNA, the CDR3 is TGCGCCAGCAGCTTGGGCGGGAACACTGAAGCTTTCTTT. It translates to CASSLGGNTEAFF. The chain has TRBV5-1 and TRBJ1-1; D is undetermined. V lost 0 bases and J 1 base, leaving 4 bases between the germline ends. In germline, CDR1 is SGHRS, CDR2 YFSETQ. The length of the CDR3 is 13 residues.

Of note for this clone: At one boundary the junction diverges from the germline segment, which might be a read error. The rearrangement uses TRBV11-2 and TRBJ1-1, with TRBD1 as a possible D gene (6 bases). There are 16 residues in the CDR3. Looked up from germline, CDR1 is SGHAT and CDR2 is FQNNGV. The CDR3 reads CASSSGTQRVPPPTIF. As DNA, the CDR3 is TGTGCCAGCAGTTCCGGGACACAAAGGGTTCCCCCCCCCACTATCTTT.

J is TRBJ2-3 and V is TRBV29-1; 10 nucleotides match TRBD2. V shed 6 bases and J 0 bases; nucleotides not matched to a gene: 6. The CDR3 is made up of 15 amino acids. The germline V gene encodes CDR1 SQVTM and CDR2 ANQGSEA. The CDR3 region has the DNA TGCAGCGTGAAGGGACTAGCGTCTAGCACAGATACGCAGTATTTT. It yields the protein CSVKGLASSTDTQYF.

DNA for the CDR3: TGTGCCAGCAGTGTTGGTTTCGGGGTCCTGAACACTGAAGCTTTCTTT. Translation: CASSVGFGVLNTEAFF. This chain links TRBV25-1 with TRBJ1-1; D gene unclear. Trimming took 4 bases from V and 0 from J, leaving 15 bases between them. The CDR3 consists of 16 residues. Germline lookup yields CDR1 MGHDK and CDR2 SYGVNS.

This clone is a singleton in its sample. The rearrangement joins TRBV11-2 to TRBJ1-1, with TRBD1 matching 9 bases. The CDR3 has 18 residues. Germline V CDR1 and CDR2: SGHAT, FQNNGV. With 1 base clipped from V and 4 bases from J, the junction kept 13 bases outside the gene matches. CDR3: CASSLVLGQGRRATEAFF. CDR3 DNA: TGTGCCAGCAGCTTAGTCCTCGGACAGGGGAGAAGGGCCACTGAAGCTTTCTTT.

This clone has more than one count but fewer than ten. The chain recombines TRBV28 with TRBJ2-4; 7 bases fit TRBD2. The CDR3 is 15 residues long. CDR1 is MDHEN, CDR2 SYDVKM, per germline. The chain's CDR3 is CATRRLALNPNIQYF. Written as DNA, the CDR3 is TGTGCTACCCGTCGACTAGCTCTTAATCCTAACATTCAGTACTTC.

This chain joins TRBV2 and TRBJ1-5; 8 bases agree with TRBD1. The CDR3 contains 14 residues. The ends lost 3 bases at V and 5 bases at J; junction bases unmatched: 3. Germline V gives CDR1 SNHLY, CDR2 FYNNEI. The CDR3 DNA reads as TGTGCCAGCAGTGAGAGCAGGGGGCATCAGCCCCAGCATTTT. It codes for CASSESRGHQPQHF.

The V call is TRBV4-1, the J call TRBJ2-1; the D is unclear. V was shortened by 2 bases and J by 0 bases, with 11 bases between the two germline ends. The CDR3 runs 16 residues. The germline V gene encodes CDR1 MGHRA and CDR2 YSYEKL. The CDR3 loop is CASSQRSEISYNEQFF. The CDR3 DNA reads as TGCGCCAGCAGCCAACGCAGCGAGATCTCCTACAATGAGCAGTTCTTC.

The chain carries TRBV30 and TRBJ2-1; 11 nucleotides agree with TRBD2. This CDR3 has 15 amino acids. Looked up from germline, CDR1 is GTSNPN and CDR2 is SVGIG (reference sequence). Trimming at V came to 3 bases and at J to 9 bases, leaving 10 bases not matched to a gene. CDR3 sequence reads: CAWSYLAGGAGEQFF. CDR3 coding DNA: TGTGCCTGGAGCTATCTAGCGGGAGGCGCGGGTGAGCAGTTCTTC.

V and J are TRBV7-3 and TRBJ2-1; perhaps TRBD2 as D (6 bases). The V gene's germline CDR1 is SGHTA and CDR2 FQGTGA. Between the trimmed V and J ends, which lost 1 base and 0 bases, there was a span of 13 bases. This CDR3 is 17 amino acids long. The CDR3 DNA sequence: TGTGCCAGCAGCTTAATTGGGGAGACTAGCTCCTACAATGAGCAGTTCTTC. Translated: CASSLIGETSSYNEQFF.

The gene calls are TRBV9 and TRBJ2-3, with 13 bases aligning to TRBD2. Germline loops: CDR1 SGDLS, CDR2 YYNGEE. V lost 4 bases, J lost 2 bases, and 10 bases stayed unmatched. The CDR3 has 18 residues. Here the CDR3 DNA reads TGTGCCAGCAGCTCTCCAAGGGGACTAGCGGGACACACAGATACGCAGTATTTT. As protein: CASSSPRGLAGHTDTQYF.

The chain recombines TRBV2 with TRBJ1-1; maybe TRBD1 (5 bases). Germline V gene sequence: CDR1 SNHLY, CDR2 FYNNEI. There are 14 residues in the CDR3. Trimming took 1 base from V and 4 from J, leaving 10 bases between them. The CDR3 DNA sequence: TGTGCCAGCAGTGAAGGAGGGAGGGGCACTGAAGCTTTCTTT. Translated: CASSEGGRGTEAFF. Filled out from reference TRBV2 and TRBJ1-1, the complete variable domain reads EPEVTQTPSHQVTQMGQEVILRCVPISNHLYFYWYRQILGQKVEFLVSFYNNEISEKSEIFDDQFSVERPDGSNFTLKIRSTKLEDSAMYFCASSEGGRGTEAFFGQGTRLTVV.

The chain uses TRBV21-1 and TRBJ2-7; the D call TRBD1 from the table was never checked on the DNA. TRBV21-1 is assigned pseudogene status. This CDR3 has 16 residues. The CDR3 region is CASSCSGTGRNYEQYF. The CDR3 DNA follows: TGTGCCAGCAGCTGTAGCGGGACAGGGAGGAATTACGAGCAGTACTTC.